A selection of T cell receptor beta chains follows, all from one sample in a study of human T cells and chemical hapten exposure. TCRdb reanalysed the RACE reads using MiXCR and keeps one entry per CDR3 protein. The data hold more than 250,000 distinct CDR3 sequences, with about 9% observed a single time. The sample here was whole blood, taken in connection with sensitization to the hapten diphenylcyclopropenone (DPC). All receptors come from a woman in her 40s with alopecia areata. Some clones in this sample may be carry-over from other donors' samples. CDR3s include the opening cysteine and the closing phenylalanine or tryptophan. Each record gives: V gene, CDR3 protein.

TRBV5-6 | CASSFLSYNEQFF
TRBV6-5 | CASSYRGRGYEQYF
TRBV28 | CASQTPEKLFF
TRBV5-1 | CASSLPGANEQFF
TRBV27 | CASSLSGGLNYNSPLHF
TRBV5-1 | CASSSGTPSSYEQYF
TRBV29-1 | CSVASLVGDTQYF
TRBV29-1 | CSVRTASYNEQFF
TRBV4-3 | CASSPNPGANYEQYF
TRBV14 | CASSQSQGGEQYF
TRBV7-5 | CISVPEAQLRPALTYEQYF
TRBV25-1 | CASSQGRVEAFF
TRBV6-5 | CASSYRIPTDTQYF
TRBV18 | CASSPRGAIEQYF
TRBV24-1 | CATSERDRAHGGTRTEAFF
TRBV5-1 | CASSLPGLAGHEQYF